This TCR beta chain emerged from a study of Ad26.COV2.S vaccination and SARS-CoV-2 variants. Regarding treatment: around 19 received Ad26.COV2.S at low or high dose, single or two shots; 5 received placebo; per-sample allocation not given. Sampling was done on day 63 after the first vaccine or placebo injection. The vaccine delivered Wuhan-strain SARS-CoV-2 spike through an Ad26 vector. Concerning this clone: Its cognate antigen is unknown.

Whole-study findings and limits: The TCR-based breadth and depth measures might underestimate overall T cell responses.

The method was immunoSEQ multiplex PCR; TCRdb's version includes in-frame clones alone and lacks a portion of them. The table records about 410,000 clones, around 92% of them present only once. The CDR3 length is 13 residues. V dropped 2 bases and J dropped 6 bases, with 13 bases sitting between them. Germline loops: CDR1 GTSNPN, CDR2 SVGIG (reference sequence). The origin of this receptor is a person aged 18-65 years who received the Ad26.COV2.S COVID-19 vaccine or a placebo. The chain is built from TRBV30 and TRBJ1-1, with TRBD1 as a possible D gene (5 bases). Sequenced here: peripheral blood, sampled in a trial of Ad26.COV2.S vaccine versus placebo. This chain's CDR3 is CAWSKVVGAEAFF. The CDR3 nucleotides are TGTGCCTGGAGTAAGGTGGTGGGGGCTGAAGCTTTCTTT.